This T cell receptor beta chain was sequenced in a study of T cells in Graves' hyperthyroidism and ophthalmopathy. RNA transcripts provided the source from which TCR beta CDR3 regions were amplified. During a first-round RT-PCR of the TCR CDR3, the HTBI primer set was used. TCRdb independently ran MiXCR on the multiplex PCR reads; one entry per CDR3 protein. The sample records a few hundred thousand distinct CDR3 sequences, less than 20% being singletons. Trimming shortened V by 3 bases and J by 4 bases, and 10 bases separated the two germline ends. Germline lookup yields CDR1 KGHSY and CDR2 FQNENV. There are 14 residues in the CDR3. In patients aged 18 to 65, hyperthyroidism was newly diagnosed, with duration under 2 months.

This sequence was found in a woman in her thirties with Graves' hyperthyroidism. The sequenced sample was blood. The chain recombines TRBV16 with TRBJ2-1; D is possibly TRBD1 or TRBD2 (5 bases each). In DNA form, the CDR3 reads TGTGCCAGCAGCCAGGGGACCTCTTACAATGAGCAGTTCTTC. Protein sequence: CASSQGTSYNEQFF.